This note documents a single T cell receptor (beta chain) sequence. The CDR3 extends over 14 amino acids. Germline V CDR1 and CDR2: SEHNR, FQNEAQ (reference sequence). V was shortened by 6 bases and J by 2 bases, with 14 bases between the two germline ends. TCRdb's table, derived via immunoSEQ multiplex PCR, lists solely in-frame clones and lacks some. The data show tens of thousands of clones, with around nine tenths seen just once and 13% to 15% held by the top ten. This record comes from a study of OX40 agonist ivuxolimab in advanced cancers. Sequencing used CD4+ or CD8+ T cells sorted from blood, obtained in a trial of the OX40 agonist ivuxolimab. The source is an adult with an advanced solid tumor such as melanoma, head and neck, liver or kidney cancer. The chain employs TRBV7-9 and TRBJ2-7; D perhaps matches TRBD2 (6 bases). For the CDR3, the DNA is TGTGCCAGCAGGGAGAGCGGGTTAACCTACGAGCAGTACTTC. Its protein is CASRESGLTYEQYF.